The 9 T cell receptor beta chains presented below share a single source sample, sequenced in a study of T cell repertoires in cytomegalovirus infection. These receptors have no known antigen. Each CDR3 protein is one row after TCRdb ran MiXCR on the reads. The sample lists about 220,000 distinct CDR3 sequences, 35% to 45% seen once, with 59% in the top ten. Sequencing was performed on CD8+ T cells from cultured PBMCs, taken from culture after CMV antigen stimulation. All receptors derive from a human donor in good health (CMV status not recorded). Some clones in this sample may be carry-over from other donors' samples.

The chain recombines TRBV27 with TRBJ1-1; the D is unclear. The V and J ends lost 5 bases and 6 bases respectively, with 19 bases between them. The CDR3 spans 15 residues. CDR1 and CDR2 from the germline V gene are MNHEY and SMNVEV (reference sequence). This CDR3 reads CASSIARTGRAEAFF. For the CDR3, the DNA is TGTGCCAGCAGTATCGCCCGAACGGGAAGGGCTGAAGCTTTCTTT.

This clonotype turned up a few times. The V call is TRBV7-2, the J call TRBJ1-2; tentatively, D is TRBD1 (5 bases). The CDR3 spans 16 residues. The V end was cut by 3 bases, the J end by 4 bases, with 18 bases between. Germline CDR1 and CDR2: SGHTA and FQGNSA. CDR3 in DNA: TGTGCCAGCAGCTTGTTTCGGGGCCGCGATGTCTATGGCTACACCTTC. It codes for CASSLFRGRDVYGYTF.

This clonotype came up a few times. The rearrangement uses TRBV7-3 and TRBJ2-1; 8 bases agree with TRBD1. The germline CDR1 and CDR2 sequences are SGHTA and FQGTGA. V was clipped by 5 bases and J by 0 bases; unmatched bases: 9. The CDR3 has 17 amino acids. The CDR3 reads CASSPRTGRSSYNEQFF. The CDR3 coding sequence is TGTGCCAGCAGCCCAAGGACAGGGCGAAGCTCCTACAATGAGCAGTTCTTC.

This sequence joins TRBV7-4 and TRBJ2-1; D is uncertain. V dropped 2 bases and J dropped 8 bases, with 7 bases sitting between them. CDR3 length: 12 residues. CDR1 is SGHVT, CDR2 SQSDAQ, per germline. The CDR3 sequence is CASSLSFDEQFF. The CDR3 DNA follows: TGTGCCAGCAGCTTAAGTTTCGATGAGCAGTTCTTC.

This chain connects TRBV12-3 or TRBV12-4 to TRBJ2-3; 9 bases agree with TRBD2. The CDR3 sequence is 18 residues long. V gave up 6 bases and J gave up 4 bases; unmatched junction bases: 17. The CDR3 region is CASSQAQGFSGRADTQYF. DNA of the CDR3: TGTGCCAGCAGCCAAGCACAGGGGTTTAGCGGGAGAGCAGATACGCAGTATTTT.

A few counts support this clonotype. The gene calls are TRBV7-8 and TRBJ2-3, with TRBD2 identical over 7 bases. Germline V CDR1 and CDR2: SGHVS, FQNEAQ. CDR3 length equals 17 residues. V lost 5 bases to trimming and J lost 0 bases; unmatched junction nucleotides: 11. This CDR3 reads CASSIPRLAASTDTQYF. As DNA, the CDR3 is TGTGCCAGCAGCATACCTCGACTAGCAGCTAGCACAGATACGCAGTATTTT.

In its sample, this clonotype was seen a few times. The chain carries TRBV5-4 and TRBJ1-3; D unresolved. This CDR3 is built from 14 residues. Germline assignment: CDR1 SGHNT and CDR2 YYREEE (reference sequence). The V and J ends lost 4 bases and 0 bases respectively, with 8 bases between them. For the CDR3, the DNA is TGTGCCAGCAGCCGACGTAGCTCTGGAAACACCATATATTTT. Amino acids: CASSRRSSGNTIYF.

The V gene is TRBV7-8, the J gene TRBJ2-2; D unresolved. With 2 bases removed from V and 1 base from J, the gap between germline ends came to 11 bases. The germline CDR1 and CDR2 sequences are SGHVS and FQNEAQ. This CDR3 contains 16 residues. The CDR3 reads CASSLFDGRNTGELFF. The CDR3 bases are TGTGCCAGCAGCTTATTTGACGGGCGGAACACCGGGGAGCTGTTTTTT.

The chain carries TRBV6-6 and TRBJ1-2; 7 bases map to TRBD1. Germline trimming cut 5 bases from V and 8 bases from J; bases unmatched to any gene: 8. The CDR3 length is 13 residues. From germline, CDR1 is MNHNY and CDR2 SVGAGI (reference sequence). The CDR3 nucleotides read TGTGCCAGCAGTGACCAGGGGGACGGGGGCTACACCTTC. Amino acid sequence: CASSDQGDGGYTF.